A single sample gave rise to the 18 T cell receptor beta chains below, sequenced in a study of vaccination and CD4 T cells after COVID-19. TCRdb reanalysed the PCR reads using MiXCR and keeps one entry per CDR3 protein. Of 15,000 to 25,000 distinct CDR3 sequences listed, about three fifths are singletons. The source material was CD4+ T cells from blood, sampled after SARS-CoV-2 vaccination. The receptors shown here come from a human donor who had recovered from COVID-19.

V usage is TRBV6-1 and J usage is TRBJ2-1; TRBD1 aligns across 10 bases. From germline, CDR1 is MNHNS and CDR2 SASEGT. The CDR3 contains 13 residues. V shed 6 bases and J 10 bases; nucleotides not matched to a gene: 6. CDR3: CASSDRGHDEQFF. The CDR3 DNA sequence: TGTGCCAGCAGCGACAGGGGGCACGACGAGCAGTTCTTC.

Here the CDR3 reads CASSLSRHTEAFF. The CDR3 region has the DNA TGTGCCAGCAGCTTAAGCCGGCACACTGAAGCTTTCTTT. The chain combines TRBV11-1 with TRBJ1-1; D remains ambiguous. CDR3 length: 13 residues. The germline V gene encodes CDR1 SGHAT and CDR2 FQDESV (reference sequence). V was shortened by 2 bases and J by 3 bases, with 7 bases between the two germline ends.

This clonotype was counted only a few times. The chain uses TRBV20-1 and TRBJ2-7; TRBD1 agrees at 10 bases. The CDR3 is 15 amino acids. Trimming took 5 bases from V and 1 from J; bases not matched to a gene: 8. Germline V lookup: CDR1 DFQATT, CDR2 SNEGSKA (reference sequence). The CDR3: CSAYDPGQGSYEQYF. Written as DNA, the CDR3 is TGCAGTGCTTACGACCCGGGACAGGGGTCCTACGAGCAGTACTTC.

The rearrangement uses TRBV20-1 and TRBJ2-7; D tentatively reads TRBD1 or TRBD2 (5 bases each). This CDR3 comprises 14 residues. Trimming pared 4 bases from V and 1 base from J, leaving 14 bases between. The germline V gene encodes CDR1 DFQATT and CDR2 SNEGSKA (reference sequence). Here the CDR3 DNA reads TGCAGTGCTACGGACCCAGGGAGATCCTACGAGCAGTACTTC. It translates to CSATDPGRSYEQYF.

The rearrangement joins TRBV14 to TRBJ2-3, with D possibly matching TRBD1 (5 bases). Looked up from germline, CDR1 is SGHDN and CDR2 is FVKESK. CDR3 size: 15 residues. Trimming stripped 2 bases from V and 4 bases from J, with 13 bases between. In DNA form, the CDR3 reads TGTGCCAGCAGCCAATTGGGGCAGGGCGCAGATACGCAGTATTTT. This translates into CASSQLGQGADTQYF.

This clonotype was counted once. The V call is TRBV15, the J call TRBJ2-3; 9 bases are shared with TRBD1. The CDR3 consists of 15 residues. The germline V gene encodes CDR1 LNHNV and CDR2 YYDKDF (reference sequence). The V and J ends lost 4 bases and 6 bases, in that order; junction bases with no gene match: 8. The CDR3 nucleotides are TGTGCCACCAGCATAGACAGGGGGTTACGTGATACGCAGTATTTT. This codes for CATSIDRGLRDTQYF.

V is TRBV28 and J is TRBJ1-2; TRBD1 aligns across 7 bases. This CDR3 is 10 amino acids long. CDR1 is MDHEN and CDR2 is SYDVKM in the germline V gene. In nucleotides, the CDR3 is TGTGTCCCCTGTGCACAGGGGTACACCTTC. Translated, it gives CVPCAQGYTF.

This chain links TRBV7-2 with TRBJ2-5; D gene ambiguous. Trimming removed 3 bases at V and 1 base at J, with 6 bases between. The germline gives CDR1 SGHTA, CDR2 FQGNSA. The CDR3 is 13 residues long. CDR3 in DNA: TGTGCCAGCAGCTTTCAGCTCCAAGAGACCCAGTACTTC. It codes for CASSFQLQETQYF.

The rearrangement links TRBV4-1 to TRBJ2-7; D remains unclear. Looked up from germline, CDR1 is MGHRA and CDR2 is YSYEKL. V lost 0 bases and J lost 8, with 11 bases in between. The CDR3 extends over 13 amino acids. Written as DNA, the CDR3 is TGCGCCAGCAGCCAAGAACTCGGACCGCAGCAGTACTTC. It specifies CASSQELGPQQYF.

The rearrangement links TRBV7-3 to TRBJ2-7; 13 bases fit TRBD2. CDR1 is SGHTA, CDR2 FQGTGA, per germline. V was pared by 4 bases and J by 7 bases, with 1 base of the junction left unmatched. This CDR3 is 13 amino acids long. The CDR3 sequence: CASSSGLAGEQYF. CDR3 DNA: TGTGCCAGCAGCTCGGGACTAGCGGGAGAGCAGTACTTC.

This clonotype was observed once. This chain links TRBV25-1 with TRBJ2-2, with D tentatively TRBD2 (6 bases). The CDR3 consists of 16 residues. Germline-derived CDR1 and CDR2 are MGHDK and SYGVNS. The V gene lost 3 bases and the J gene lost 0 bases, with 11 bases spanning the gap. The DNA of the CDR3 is TGTGCCAGCAGTGATCTTAGCGGAACGAACACCGGGGAGCTGTTTTTT. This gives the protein CASSDLSGTNTGELFF.

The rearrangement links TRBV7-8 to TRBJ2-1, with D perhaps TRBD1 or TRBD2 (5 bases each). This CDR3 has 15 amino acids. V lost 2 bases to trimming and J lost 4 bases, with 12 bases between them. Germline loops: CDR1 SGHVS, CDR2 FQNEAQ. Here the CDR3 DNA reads TGTGCCAGCAGCTTAACCCGGGACGGATACAATGAGCAGTTCTTC. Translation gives CASSLTRDGYNEQFF.

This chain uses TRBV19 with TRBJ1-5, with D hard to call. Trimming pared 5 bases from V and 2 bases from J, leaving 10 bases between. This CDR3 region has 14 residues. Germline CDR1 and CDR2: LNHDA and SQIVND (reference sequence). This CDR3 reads CASSWQDRNQPQHF. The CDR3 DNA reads TGTGCCAGTAGTTGGCAGGACCGCAATCAGCCCCAGCATTTT.

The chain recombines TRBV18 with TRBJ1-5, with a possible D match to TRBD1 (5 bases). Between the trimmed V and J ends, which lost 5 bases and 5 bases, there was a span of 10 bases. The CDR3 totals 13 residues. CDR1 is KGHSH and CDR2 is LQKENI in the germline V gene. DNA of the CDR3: TGTGCCAGCTCAGCAGGGAGAGATCAGCCCCAGCATTTT. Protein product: CASSAGRDQPQHF. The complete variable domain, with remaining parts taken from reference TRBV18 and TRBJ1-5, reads NAGVMQNPRHLVRRRGQEARLRCSPMKGHSHVYWYRQLPEEGLKFMVYLQKENIIDESGMPKERFSAEFPKEGPSILRIQQVVRGDSAAYFCASSAGRDQPQHFGDGTRLSIL.

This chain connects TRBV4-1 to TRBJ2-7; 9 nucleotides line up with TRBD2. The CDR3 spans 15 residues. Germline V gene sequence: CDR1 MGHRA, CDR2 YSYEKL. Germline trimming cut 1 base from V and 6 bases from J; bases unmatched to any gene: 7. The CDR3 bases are TGCGCCAGCAGCCAAGGGCTAGCGGGACTGCCCGAGCAGTACTTC. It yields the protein CASSQGLAGLPEQYF.

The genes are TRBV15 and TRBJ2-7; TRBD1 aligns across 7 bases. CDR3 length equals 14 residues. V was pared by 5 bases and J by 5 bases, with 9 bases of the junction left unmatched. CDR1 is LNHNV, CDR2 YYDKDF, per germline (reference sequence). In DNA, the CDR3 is TGTGCCACCAGCGGAGGACAGGAGTTCGACGAGCAGTACTTC. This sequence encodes CATSGGQEFDEQYF.

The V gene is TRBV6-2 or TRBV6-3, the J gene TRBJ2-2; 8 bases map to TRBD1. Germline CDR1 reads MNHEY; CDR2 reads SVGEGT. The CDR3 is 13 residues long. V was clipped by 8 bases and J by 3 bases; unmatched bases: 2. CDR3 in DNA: TGTGCCAGCGACAGGGGCCACACCGGGGAGCTGTTTTTT. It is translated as CASDRGHTGELFF.

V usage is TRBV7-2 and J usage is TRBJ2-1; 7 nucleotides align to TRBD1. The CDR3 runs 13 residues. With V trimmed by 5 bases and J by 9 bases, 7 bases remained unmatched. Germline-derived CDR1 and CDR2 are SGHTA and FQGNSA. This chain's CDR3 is CASSPGQAPEQFF. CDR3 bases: TGTGCCAGCAGCCCCGGACAGGCGCCTGAGCAGTTCTTC.